These 26 T cell receptor beta chains were sequenced from one sample in a study of T cell responses to AZD1222 COVID-19 vaccine. The assay was immunoSEQ multiplex PCR, and TCRdb's table has in-frame clones only and misses some. The table shows about 150,000 clones, with 90% occurring only once. This material consisted of peripheral blood, taken on day 0 of AZD1222 vaccination. All receptors come from an adult in good health.

The chain is built from TRBV5-6 and TRBJ1-1; tentatively, D is TRBD1 (5 bases). V gave up 3 bases and J gave up 4 bases, with 7 bases separating them. CDR3 size: 12 residues. Germline lookup yields CDR1 SGHDT and CDR2 YYEEEE. CDR3 sequence: CASSWGSTEAFF. CDR3 DNA: TGTGCCAGCAGCTGGGGGAGCACTGAAGCTTTCTTT.

This chain uses TRBV7-2 with TRBJ2-1, with D perhaps TRBD1 or TRBD2 (6 bases each). Germline V gene data show CDR1 as SGHTA and CDR2 as FQGNSA. The CDR3 contains 14 residues. V lost 2 bases and J 8 bases, leaving 13 bases between the germline ends. The CDR3 spells CASSLNGGPDEQFF. The CDR3 region has the DNA TGTGCCAGCAGCTTAAATGGGGGGCCGGATGAGCAGTTCTTC.

As regards this clone: Other DNA sequences in the sample encode the same CDR3. The chain combines TRBV4-3 with TRBJ2-3, with a weak D call TRBD2 (5 bases). The V end lost 0 bases, the J end lost 6 bases, and 7 bases lay between the germline ends. Germline values: CDR1 LGHNA, CDR2 YSLEER. The CDR3 extends over 13 amino acids. CDR3 sequence (DNA): TGCGCCAGCAGCCAAGAGAGAGGGGATACGCAGTATTTT. It encodes CASSQERGDTQYF.

The V call is TRBV6-5, the J call TRBJ1-5; 7 positions match TRBD1. The length of the CDR3 is 15 residues. Germline trimming cut 6 bases from V and 2 bases from J; bases unmatched to any gene: 7. Germline V lookup: CDR1 MNHEY, CDR2 SVGAGI. The CDR3 region has the DNA TGTGCCAGCAGCCTTACGGGACAGCGCAATCAGCCCCAGCATTTT. As protein: CASSLTGQRNQPQHF.

The chain carries TRBV6-5 and TRBJ1-2; D is ambiguous. CDR1 and CDR2 (germline): MNHEY, SVGAGI. The CDR3 is 13 residues long. With 0 bases removed from V and 6 bases from J, the gap between germline ends came to 8 bases. The CDR3 DNA follows: TGTGCCAGCAGTTACTCGGCAGCTAATGGCTACACCTTC. Protein sequence: CASSYSAANGYTF.

V usage is TRBV24-1 and J usage is TRBJ2-1, with no clear D. Germline V gives CDR1 KGHDR, CDR2 SFDVKD. CDR3 size: 14 residues. V was pared by 0 bases and J by 4 bases, with 6 bases between. CDR3 residues: CATSDLRQYNEQFF. Here the CDR3 DNA reads TGTGCCACCAGTGATTTGAGGCAGTACAATGAGCAGTTCTTC.

This clone appeared a single time. The chain carries TRBV6-5 and TRBJ1-2, with 8 bases aligning to TRBD1. This CDR3 has 14 amino acids. Germline values: CDR1 MNHEY, CDR2 SVGAGI. V was clipped by 6 bases and J by 5 bases; unmatched bases: 8. CDR3 amino acids: CASRPDRTGYGYTF. The CDR3 DNA sequence: TGTGCCAGCAGGCCCGACAGGACAGGGTATGGCTACACCTTC.

V gene TRBV7-2 combines with J gene TRBJ1-5; a weak D match, TRBD1 (5 bases). V lost 2 bases and J 1 base, leaving 12 bases between the germline ends. The V gene's germline CDR1 is SGHTA and CDR2 FQGNSA. CDR3 length: 16 residues. As DNA, the CDR3 is TGTGCCAGCAGCTTATACCGGGGGGGGAGCAATCAGCCCCAGCATTTT. It codes for CASSLYRGGSNQPQHF.

This rearrangement joins TRBV6-2 or TRBV6-3 to TRBJ2-1, with D possibly matching TRBD1 (5 bases). The germline V gene has CDR1 MNHEY and CDR2 SVGEGT. Trimming removed 2 bases at V and 5 bases at J, with 25 bases between. The CDR3 runs 19 residues. CDR3 nucleotide sequence: TGTGCCAGCAGTTACCCAGTTTTTTCGAGACAGATTAAGGACAATGAGCAGTTCTTC. It specifies CASSYPVFSRQIKDNEQFF.

The chain uses TRBV28 and TRBJ1-2; unclear D gene. Per germline, CDR1 MDHEN and CDR2 SYDVKM. V was shortened by 6 bases and J by 5 bases, with 19 bases between the two germline ends. The CDR3 is 15 amino acids. This chain's CDR3 is CASSSQSQGSYGYTF. The CDR3 DNA reads TGTGCCAGCAGCAGCCAGAGTCAAGGCTCTTATGGCTACACCTTC.

The genes are TRBV6-4 and TRBJ2-3, with D tentatively TRBD1 or TRBD2 (5 bases each). Looked up from germline, CDR1 is MRHNA and CDR2 is SNTAGT. This CDR3 spans 15 amino acids. V lost 5 bases and J 2 bases, leaving 14 bases between the germline ends. This chain's CDR3 is CASSRVGGATDTQYF. The CDR3 nucleotides are TGTGCCAGCAGTAGGGTTGGGGGAGCCACAGATACGCAGTATTTT.

The chain employs TRBV28 and TRBJ1-1; D is unresolved. The V end was cut by 3 bases, the J end by 4 bases, with 12 bases between. The germline gives CDR1 MDHEN, CDR2 SYDVKM. The CDR3 totals 14 residues. The CDR3 DNA is TGTGCCAGCAGTTTTTTAGGGAGCCCCACTGAAGCTTTCTTT. This codes for CASSFLGSPTEAFF.

This clone was counted a few times. The rearrangement links TRBV4-1 to TRBJ1-2; tentatively, D is TRBD1 (6 bases). The CDR3 has 16 amino acids. From germline, CDR1 is MGHRA and CDR2 YSYEKL. V was pared by 1 base and J by 3 bases, with 15 bases between. CDR3 amino acids: CASSQVSTGRDYGYTF. In nucleotides, the CDR3 is TGCGCCAGCAGCCAAGTGTCAACAGGGCGAGACTATGGCTACACCTTC.

The V and J genes are TRBV5-1 and TRBJ1-6; D is undetermined. Germline V CDR1 and CDR2: SGHRS, YFSETQ. V lost 0 bases to trimming and J lost 9 bases, with 10 bases between them. This CDR3 contains 14 residues. CDR3 sequence: CASSLETEGSPLHF. In nucleotides, the CDR3 is TGCGCCAGCAGCTTGGAGACGGAGGGTTCACCCCTCCACTTT.

The table lists this clone with a count of one. The chain links TRBV7-3 to TRBJ2-3; possibly TRBD2 for D (7 bases). V was pared by 2 bases and J by 6 bases, with 18 bases between. The length of the CDR3 is 16 residues. Germline V gives CDR1 SGHTA, CDR2 FQGTGA. This chain's CDR3 is CASSLVGRGPRDTQYF. In nucleotides, the CDR3 is TGTGCCAGCAGCTTAGTGGGGCGGGGGCCGCGGGATACGCAGTATTTT.

The chain recombines TRBV6-5 with TRBJ1-6; D remains ambiguous. The germline V gene encodes CDR1 MNHEY and CDR2 SVGAGI. The length of the CDR3 is 13 residues. With 0 bases removed from V and 15 bases from J, the gap between germline ends came to 12 bases. The CDR3 DNA follows: TGTGCCAGCAGTTACTCGATGAATCCGGACCTCCACTTT. Its protein product is CASSYSMNPDLHF.

The chain's CDR3 is CASSVGDRQGYTF. The CDR3 nucleotides are TGTGCCAGCAGCGTAGGGGACCGCCAGGGCTACACCTTC. The chain employs TRBV9 and TRBJ1-2; possible D gene TRBD1, 5 bases. Looked up from germline, CDR1 is SGDLS and CDR2 is YYNGEE. V dropped 0 bases and J dropped 8 bases, with 11 bases sitting between them. The CDR3 loop spans 13 amino acids.

Here the CDR3 reads CASSLDRGQETQYF. CDR3 DNA sequence: TGTGCCAGCAGTTTAGACAGGGGGCAAGAGACCCAGTACTTC. The chain has TRBV28 and TRBJ2-5, with 9 nucleotides matching TRBD1. CDR1 is MDHEN and CDR2 is SYDVKM in the germline V gene. The ends lost 2 bases at V and 2 bases at J; junction bases unmatched: 0. This CDR3 comprises 14 residues.

The chain links TRBV24-1 to TRBJ2-7, with D unclear. This CDR3 contains 14 residues. Germline-derived CDR1 and CDR2 are KGHDR and SFDVKD. The germline V and J ends were trimmed by 4 bases and 2 bases, with 11 bases remaining between them. The CDR3 spells CATSDPGPTYEQYF. As DNA, the CDR3 is TGTGCCACCAGTGACCCCGGACCGACCTACGAGCAGTACTTC.

Only one count was recorded for this clone. The rearrangement uses TRBV10-2 and TRBJ2-3; no clear D gene. The CDR3 contains 14 residues. Germline CDR1 reads WSHSY; CDR2 reads SAAADI. The ends were cut back, 4 bases at V and 1 base at J, with 9 bases in the middle. CDR3 protein: CASSVLRGTDTQYF. The CDR3 DNA sequence: TGCGCCAGCAGTGTTCTTCGGGGCACAGATACGCAGTATTTT.

This rearrangement joins TRBV6-5 to TRBJ2-1; D might be TRBD1 (6 bases). The V and J ends lost 6 bases and 10 bases respectively, with 16 bases between them. Germline CDR1 is MNHEY and CDR2 is SVGAGI. The CDR3 runs to 13 residues. DNA of the CDR3: TGTGCCAGCAGCCTAGGGGGTCCGGGAGAGCAGTTCTTC. Its translation is CASSLGGPGEQFF.

This sequence joins TRBV4-1 and TRBJ2-7; 8 bases line up with TRBD2. V dropped 0 bases and J dropped 10; count of bases not matched to a gene: 5. This CDR3 comprises 13 residues. The germline V gene has CDR1 MGHRA and CDR2 YSYEKL. In DNA, the CDR3 is TGCGCCAGCAGCCAAGAACGGAGCGGGAGTCAGTACTTC. This translates into CASSQERSGSQYF.

The rearrangement joins TRBV19 to TRBJ1-5, with D uncertain. Trimming pared 0 bases from V and 7 bases from J, leaving 16 bases between. Germline V gene lookup returns CDR1 LNHDA and CDR2 SQIVND (reference sequence). The CDR3 is made up of 16 amino acids. The CDR3 spells CASSIDYYRPGQPQHF. The CDR3 region has the DNA TGTGCCAGTAGTATAGATTATTACAGACCAGGCCAGCCCCAGCATTTT. Filled out from reference TRBV19 and TRBJ1-5, the complete variable domain reads DGGITQSPKYLFRKEGQNVTLSCEQNLNHDAMYWYRQDPGQGLRLIYYSQIVNDFQKGDIAEGYSVSREKKESFPLTVTSAQKNPTAFYLCASSIDYYRPGQPQHFGDGTRLSIL.

A single count supports this clone. The rearrangement links TRBV18 to TRBJ2-7; TRBD1 agrees at 11 bases. The CDR3 runs to 15 residues. CDR1 is KGHSH and CDR2 is LQKENI in the germline V gene. V was pared by 0 bases and J by 6 bases, with 4 bases of the junction left unmatched. The DNA for the CDR3 is TGTGCCAGCTCACCACCCGGGACAGGGGGAAGCGAGCAGTACTTC. This gives the protein CASSPPGTGGSEQYF.

The CDR3 coding sequence is TGCGCCAGCAGCCAAGCAGTCCAAGAGACCCAGTACTTC. It encodes CASSQAVQETQYF. The chain couples TRBV4-3 to TRBJ2-5; unclear D gene. The V end lost 1 base, the J end lost 1 base, and 4 bases lay between the germline ends. This CDR3 comprises 13 residues. Germline V gene lookup returns CDR1 LGHNA and CDR2 YSLEER.

The chain links TRBV19 to TRBJ2-3, with D possibly being TRBD1 (5 bases). The CDR3 loop spans 15 amino acids. Germline assignment: CDR1 LNHDA and CDR2 SQIVND (reference sequence). V gave up 3 bases and J gave up 3 bases, with 13 bases separating them. The CDR3 region is CASSIAGNPTDTQYF. Here the CDR3 DNA reads TGTGCCAGTAGTATCGCAGGGAATCCTACAGATACGCAGTATTTT.